This T cell receptor (beta chain) was captured by sequencing in a study of shared clonotypes between healthy human individuals. Study as a whole: Donors consisted of a couple of women and a few men between 18 and 49. Overall study findings and caveats: Sequencing of the sorted subsets was shown by rarefaction to be incomplete despite large depth.

Worth noting for this clone: Its antigen is unidentified.

V gave up 4 bases and J gave up 0 bases, with 16 bases separating them. This CDR3 comprises 16 residues. About 200 ng DNA, about 33,000 T cell genomes, went into each sorted-subset replicate PCR. Clones were read by immunoSEQ multiplex PCR, and TCRdb kept only the in-frame ones, dropping some. Altogether millions of clones are present, around 94% being singletons, with the ten largest covering over 0.12%. V gene TRBV23-1 combines with J gene TRBJ2-7, with D uncertain. TRBV23-1 is flagged as an ORF with uncertain function. The sample consisted of naive CD4+ T cells sorted from blood. Subset given: CD45RA+ positively selected. The clonotype originates from a man aged 18 to 30 in good health. CDR3 sequence (DNA): TGCGCCAGCAGTCCCTATGACGGCGGTAGCTCCTACGAGCAGTACTTC. Translation gives CASSPYDGGSSYEQYF.